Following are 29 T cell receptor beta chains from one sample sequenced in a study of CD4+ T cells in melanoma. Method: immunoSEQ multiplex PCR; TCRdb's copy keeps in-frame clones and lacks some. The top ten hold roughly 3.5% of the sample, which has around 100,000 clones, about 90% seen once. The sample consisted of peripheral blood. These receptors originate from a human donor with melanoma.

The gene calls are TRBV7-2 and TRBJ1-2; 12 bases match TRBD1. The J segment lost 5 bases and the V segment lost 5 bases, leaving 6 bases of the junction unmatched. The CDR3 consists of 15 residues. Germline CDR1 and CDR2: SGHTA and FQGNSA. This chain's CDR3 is CASSMPGQGAYGYTF. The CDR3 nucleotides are TGTGCCAGCAGCATGCCGGGACAGGGGGCATATGGCTACACCTTC.

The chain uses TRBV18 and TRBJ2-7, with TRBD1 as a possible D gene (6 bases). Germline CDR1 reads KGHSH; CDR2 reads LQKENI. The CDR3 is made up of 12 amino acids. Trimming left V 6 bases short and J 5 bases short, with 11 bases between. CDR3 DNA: TGTGCCAGCTCCCAATACAGGGACGAGCAGTACTTC. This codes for CASSQYRDEQYF.

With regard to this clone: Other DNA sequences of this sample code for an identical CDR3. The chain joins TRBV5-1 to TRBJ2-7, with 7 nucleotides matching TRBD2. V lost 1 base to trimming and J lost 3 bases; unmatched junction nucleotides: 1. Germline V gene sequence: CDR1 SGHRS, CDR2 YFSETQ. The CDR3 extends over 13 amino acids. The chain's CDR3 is CASSLPSGYEQYF. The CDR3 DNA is TGCGCCAGCAGCTTGCCTAGCGGCTACGAGCAGTACTTC.

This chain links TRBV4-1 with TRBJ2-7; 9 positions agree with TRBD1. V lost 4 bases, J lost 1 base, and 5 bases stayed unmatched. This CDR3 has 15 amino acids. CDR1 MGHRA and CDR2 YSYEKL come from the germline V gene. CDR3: CASSPGQGRSYEQYF. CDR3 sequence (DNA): TGCGCCAGCAGCCCTGGACAGGGGAGATCCTACGAGCAGTACTTC.

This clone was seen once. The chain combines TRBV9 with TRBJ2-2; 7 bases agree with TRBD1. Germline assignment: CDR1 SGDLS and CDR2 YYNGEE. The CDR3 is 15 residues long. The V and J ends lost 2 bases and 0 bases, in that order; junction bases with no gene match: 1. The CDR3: CASSVGTANTGELFF. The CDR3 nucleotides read TGTGCCAGCAGCGTGGGGACAGCGAACACCGGGGAGCTGTTTTTT.

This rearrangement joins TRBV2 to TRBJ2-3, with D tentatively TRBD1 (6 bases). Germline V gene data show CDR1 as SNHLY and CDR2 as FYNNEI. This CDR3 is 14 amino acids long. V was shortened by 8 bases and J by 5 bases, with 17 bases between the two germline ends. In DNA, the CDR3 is TGTGCCAGCGGGTCTTTGGGGGCCGGAGATACGCAGTATTTT. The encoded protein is CASGSLGAGDTQYF. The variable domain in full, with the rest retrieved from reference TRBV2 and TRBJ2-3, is EPEVTQTPSHQVTQMGQEVILRCVPISNHLYFYWYRQILGQKVEFLVSFYNNEISEKSEIFDDQFSVERPDGSNFTLKIRSTKLEDSAMYFCASGSLGAGDTQYFGPGTRLTVL.

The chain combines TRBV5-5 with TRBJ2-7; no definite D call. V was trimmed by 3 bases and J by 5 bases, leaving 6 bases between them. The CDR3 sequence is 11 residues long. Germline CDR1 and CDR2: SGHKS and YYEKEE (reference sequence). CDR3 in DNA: TGTGCCAGCAGCTATTTAGACGAGCAGTACTTC. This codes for CASSYLDEQYF.

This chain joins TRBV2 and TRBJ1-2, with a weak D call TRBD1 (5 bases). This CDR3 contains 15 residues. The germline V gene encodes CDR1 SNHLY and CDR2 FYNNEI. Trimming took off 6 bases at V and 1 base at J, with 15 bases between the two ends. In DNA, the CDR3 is TGTGCCAGCAGCAACCCGGGACCGAATAACTATGGCTACACCTTC. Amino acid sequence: CASSNPGPNNYGYTF.

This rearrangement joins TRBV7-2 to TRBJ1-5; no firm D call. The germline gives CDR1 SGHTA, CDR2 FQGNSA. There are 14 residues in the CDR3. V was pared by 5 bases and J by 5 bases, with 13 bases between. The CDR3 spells CASSLLGADQPQHF. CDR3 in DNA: TGTGCCAGCAGCCTCCTGGGAGCGGATCAGCCCCAGCATTTT.

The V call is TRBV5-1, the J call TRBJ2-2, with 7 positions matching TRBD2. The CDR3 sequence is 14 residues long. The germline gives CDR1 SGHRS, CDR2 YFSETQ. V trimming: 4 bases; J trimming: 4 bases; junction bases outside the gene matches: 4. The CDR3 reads CASSPGGSTGELFF. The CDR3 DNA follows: TGCGCCAGCAGCCCGGGGGGAAGCACCGGGGAGCTGTTTTTT.

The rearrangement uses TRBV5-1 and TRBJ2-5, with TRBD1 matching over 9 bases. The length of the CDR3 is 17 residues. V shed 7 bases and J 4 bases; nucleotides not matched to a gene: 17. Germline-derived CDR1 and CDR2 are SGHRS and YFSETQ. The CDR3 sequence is CASQTRGGTGFLETQYF. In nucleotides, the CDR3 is TGCGCCAGCCAAACACGAGGTGGGACAGGGTTTTTAGAGACCCAGTACTTC.

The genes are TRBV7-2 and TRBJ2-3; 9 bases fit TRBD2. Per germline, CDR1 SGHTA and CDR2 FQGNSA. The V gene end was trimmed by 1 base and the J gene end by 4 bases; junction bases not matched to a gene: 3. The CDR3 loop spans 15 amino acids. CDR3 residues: CASSLVSGGADTQYF. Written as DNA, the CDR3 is TGTGCCAGCAGCTTAGTTAGCGGGGGCGCAGATACGCAGTATTTT.

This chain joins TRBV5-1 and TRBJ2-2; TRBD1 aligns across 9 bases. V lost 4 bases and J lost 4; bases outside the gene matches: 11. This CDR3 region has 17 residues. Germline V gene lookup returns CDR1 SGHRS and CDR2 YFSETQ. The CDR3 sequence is CASSPLNGQGRTGELFF. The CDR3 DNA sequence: TGCGCCAGCAGCCCACTAAATGGACAGGGGCGCACCGGGGAGCTGTTTTTT.

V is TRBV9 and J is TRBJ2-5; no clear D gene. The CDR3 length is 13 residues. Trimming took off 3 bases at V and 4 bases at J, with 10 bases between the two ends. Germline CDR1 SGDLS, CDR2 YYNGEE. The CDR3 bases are TGTGCCAGCAGCGGGACGGGCGGAGAGACCCAGTACTTC. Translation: CASSGTGGETQYF.

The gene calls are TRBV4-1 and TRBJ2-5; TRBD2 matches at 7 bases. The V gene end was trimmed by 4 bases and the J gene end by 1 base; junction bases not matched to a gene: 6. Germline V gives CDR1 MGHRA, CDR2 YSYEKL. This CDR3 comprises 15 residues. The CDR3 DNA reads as TGCGCCAGCAGCCCCCGCGGGAGTCTCCAAGAGACCCAGTACTTC. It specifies CASSPRGSLQETQYF.

CDR3: CASNEAYNEQFF. CDR3 coding DNA: TGTGCCAGCAATGAGGCATACAATGAGCAGTTCTTC. The chain recombines TRBV5-6 with TRBJ2-1; D unresolved. From germline, CDR1 is SGHDT and CDR2 YYEEEE. This CDR3 comprises 12 residues. Between the trimmed V and J ends, which lost 6 bases and 4 bases, there was a span of 8 bases. Complete variable domain (other parts from reference TRBV5-6 and TRBJ2-1): DAGVTQSPTHLIKTRGQQVTLRCSPKSGHDTVSWYQQALGQGPQFIFQYYEEEERQRGNFPDRFSGHQFPNYSSELNVNALLLGDSALYLCASNEAYNEQFFGPGTRLTVL.

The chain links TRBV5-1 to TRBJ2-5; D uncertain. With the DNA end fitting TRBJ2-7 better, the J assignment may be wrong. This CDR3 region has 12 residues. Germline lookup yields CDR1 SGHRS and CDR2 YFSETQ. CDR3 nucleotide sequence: TGCGCCAGCAGCGAGCTAACCTACGAGCAGTACTTC. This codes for CASSELTYEQYF.

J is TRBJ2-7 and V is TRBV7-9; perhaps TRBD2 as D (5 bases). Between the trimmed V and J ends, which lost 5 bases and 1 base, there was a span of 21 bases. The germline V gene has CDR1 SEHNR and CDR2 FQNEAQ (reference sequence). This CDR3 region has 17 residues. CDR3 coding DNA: TGTGCCAGCAGCACTCTCCCCCGGGGTGGAGTATCCTACGAGCAGTACTTC. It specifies CASSTLPRGGVSYEQYF. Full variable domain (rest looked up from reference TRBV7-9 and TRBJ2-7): DTGVSQNPRHKITKRGQNVTFRCDPISEHNRLYWYRQTLGQGPEFLTYFQNEAQLEKSRLLSDRFSAERPKGSFSTLEIQRTEQGDSAMYLCASSTLPRGGVSYEQYFGPGTRLTVT.

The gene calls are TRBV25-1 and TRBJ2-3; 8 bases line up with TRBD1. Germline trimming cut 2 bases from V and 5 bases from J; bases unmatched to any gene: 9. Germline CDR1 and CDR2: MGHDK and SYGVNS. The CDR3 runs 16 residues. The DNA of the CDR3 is TGTGCCAGCAGTGAAGGGAAGACAGGGGTAGGAGATACGCAGTATTTT. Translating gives CASSEGKTGVGDTQYF.

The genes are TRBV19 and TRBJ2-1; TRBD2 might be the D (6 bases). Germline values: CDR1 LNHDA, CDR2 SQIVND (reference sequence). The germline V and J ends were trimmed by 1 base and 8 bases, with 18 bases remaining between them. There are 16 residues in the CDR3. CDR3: CASSIGISGLGHEQFF. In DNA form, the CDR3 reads TGTGCCAGTAGTATAGGTATCAGCGGGTTGGGCCATGAGCAGTTCTTC. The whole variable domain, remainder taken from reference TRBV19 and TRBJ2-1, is DGGITQSPKYLFRKEGQNVTLSCEQNLNHDAMYWYRQDPGQGLRLIYYSQIVNDFQKGDIAEGYSVSREKKESFPLTVTSAQKNPTAFYLCASSIGISGLGHEQFFGPGTRLTVL.

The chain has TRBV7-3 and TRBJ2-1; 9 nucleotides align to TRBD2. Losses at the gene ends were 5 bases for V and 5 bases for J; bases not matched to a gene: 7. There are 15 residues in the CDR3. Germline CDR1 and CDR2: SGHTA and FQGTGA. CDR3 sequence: CASSARGGGNNEQFF. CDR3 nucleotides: TGTGCCAGCAGCGCCCGCGGGGGGGGAAACAATGAGCAGTTCTTC. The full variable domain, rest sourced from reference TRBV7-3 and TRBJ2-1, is GAGVSQTPSNKVTEKGKYVELRCDPISGHTALYWYRQSLGQGPEFLIYFQGTGAADDSGLPNDRFFAVRPEGSVSTLKIQRTERGDSAVYLCASSARGGGNNEQFFGPGTRLTVL.

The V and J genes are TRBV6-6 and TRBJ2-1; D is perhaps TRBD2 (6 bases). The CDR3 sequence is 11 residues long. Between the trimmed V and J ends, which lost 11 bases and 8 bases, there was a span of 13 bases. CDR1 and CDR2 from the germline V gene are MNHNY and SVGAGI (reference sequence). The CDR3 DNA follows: TGTGCCTCGGGTCGGAGGGATGAGCAGTTCTTC. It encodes CASGRRDEQFF.

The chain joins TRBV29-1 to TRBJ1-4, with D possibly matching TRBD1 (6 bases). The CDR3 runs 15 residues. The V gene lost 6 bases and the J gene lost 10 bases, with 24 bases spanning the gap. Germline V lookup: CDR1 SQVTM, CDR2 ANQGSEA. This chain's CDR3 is CSVDDGGAPSGKLFF. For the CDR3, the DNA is TGCAGCGTCGACGACGGGGGGGCCCCCTCTGGAAAACTGTTTTTT. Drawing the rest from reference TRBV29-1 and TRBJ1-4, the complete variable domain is SAVISQKPSRDICQRGTSLTIQCQVDSQVTMMFWYRQQPGQSLTLIATANQGSEATYESGFVIDKFPISRPNLTFSTLTVSNMSPEDSSIYLCSVDDGGAPSGKLFFGSGTQLSVL.

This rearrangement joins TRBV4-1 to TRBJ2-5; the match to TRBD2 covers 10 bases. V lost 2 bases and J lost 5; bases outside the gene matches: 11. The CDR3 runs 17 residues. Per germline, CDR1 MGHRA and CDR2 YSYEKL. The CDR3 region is CASSQLSGRALRETQYF. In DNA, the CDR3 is TGCGCCAGCAGCCAATTAAGCGGGAGGGCCCTCAGGGAGACCCAGTACTTC.

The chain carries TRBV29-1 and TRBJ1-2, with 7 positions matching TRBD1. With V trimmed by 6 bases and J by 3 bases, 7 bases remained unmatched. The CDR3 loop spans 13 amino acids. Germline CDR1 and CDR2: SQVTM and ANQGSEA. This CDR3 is CSVQQGNYYGYTF. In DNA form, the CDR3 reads TGCAGCGTACAACAGGGGAACTACTATGGCTACACCTTC.

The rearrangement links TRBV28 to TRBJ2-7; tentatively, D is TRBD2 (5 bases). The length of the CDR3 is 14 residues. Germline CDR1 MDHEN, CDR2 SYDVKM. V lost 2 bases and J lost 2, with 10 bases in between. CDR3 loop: CASSLKSGPYEQYF. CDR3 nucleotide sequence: TGTGCCAGCAGTTTAAAGAGCGGACCCTACGAGCAGTACTTC. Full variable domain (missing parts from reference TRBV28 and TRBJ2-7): DVKVTQSSRYLVKRTGEKVFLECVQDMDHENMFWYRQDPGLGLRLIYFSYDVKMKEKGDIPEGYSVSREKKERFSLILESASTNQTSMYLCASSLKSGPYEQYFGPGTRLTVT.

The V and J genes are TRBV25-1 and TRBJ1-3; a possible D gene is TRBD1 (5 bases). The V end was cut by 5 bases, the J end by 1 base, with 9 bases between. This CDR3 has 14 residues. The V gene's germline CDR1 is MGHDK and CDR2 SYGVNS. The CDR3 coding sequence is TGTGCCAGCAGTACCGGGACTTCTGGAAACACCATATATTTT. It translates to CASSTGTSGNTIYF.

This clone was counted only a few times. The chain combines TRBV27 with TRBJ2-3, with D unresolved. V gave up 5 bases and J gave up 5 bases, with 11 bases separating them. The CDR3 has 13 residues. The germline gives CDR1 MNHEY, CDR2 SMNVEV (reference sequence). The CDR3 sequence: CASSPLLVDTQYF. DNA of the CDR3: TGTGCCAGCAGTCCTTTATTGGTAGATACGCAGTATTTT.

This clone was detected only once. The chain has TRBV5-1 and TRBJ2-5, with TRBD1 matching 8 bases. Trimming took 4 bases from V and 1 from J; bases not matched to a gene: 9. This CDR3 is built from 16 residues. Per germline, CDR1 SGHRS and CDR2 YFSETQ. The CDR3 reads CASSTSDRGRQETQYF. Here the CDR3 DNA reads TGCGCCAGCAGCACCTCAGACAGGGGCCGCCAAGAGACCCAGTACTTC.